The TCR beta chain described here comes from a study of blood T cells in healthy people across ages. The germline V gene encodes CDR1 SGHRS and CDR2 YFSETQ. CDR3 size: 13 residues. General study results and limits: Naive CD4+ cell counts and diversity both ran higher in long-lived than in aged donors. Higher naive T cell percentage went strongly together with higher TCR beta diversity. Total diversity from one million sequenced T cells was likely underestimated.

A J-beta primer mix and a sample-barcoded 5' primer were used in a second PCR of about 7 to 12 cycles. Researchers report that a template-switch adaptor with 12 random nucleotides tagged each cDNA molecule. Using its own MiXCR run on the 5' RACE reads, TCRdb lists one record per CDR3 protein. The sample gives nearly 1 million distinct CDR3 sequences, roughly half of which show up once; roughly a fifth is in the top ten. For this clonotype: What it recognizes is unknown.

The receptor was isolated from a woman in her sixties in good health. Material for sequencing was blood. This rearrangement joins TRBV5-1 to TRBJ2-5, with D maybe TRBD1 (5 bases). The DNA end is a closer match to TRBJ2-7, so the J assignment may be wrong. The CDR3 protein is CASSSNQGYEQYF. Here the CDR3 DNA reads TGCGCCAGCAGTTCCAACCAGGGTTACGAGCAGTACTTC.